This TCR beta chain came from a study of Tregs in tolerant kidney transplant recipients. Sequenced by immunoSEQ multiplex PCR; TCRdb stores in-frame clones only, minus some. The sample totals more than 30,000 clones. Germline CDR1 and CDR2: ENHRY and SYGVKD. V was cut by 4 bases and J by 4 bases, with 5 bases left in between. The CDR3 sequence is 11 residues long. Comment on this clone: Its target is unknown. The CDR3 end falls 3 residues outside the read, so it is completed with the germline J gene.

Findings of the study overall: Donor-specific Treg expansion exceeded global Treg expansion in tolerant patients, suggesting antigen drive.

The clonotype originates from a human donor who received a combined kidney and bone marrow transplant. Specimen: CD8+ T cells from blood, collected before the transplant. V is TRBV10-3 and J is TRBJ2-7; possible D gene TRBD2, 5 bases. CDR3 loop: CAISAGYEQYF. The covered CDR3 bases are TGTGCCATCAGTGCGGGGTACGAG.